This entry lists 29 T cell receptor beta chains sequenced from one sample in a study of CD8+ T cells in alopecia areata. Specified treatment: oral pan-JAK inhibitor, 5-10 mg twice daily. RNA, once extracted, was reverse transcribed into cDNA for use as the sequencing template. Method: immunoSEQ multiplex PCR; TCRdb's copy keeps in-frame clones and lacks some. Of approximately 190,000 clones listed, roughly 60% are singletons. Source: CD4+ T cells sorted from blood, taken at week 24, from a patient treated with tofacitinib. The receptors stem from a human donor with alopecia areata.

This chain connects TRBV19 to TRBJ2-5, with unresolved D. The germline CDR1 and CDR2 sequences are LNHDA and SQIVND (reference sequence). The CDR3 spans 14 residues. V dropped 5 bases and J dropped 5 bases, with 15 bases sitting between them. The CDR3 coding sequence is TGTGCCAGTAGTCGAGATAGCCGCCCGGAGACCCAGTACTTC. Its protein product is CASSRDSRPETQYF.

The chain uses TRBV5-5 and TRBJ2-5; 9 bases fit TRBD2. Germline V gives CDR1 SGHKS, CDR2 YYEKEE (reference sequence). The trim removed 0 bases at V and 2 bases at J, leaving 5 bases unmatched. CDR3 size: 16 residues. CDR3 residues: CASSLAGAGGQETQYF. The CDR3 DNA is TGTGCCAGCAGCTTGGCCGGGGCGGGGGGGCAAGAGACCCAGTACTTC.

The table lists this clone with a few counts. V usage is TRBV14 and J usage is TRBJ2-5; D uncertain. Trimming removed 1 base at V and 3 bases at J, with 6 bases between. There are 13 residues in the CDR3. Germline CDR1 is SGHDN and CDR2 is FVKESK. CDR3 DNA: TGTGCCAGCAGCCAAGGCGGAGAAGAGACCCAGTACTTC. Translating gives CASSQGGEETQYF. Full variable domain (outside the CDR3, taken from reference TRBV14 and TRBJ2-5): EAGVTQFPSHSVIEKGQTVTLRCDPISGHDNLYWYRRVMGKEIKFLLHFVKESKQDESGMPNNRFLAERTGGTYSTLKVQPAELEDSGVYFCASSQGGEETQYFGPGTRLLVL.

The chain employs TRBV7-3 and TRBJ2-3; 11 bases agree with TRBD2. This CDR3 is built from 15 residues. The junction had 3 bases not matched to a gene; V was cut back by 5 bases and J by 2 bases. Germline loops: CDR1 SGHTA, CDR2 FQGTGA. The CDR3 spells CASSLSGGVTDTQYF. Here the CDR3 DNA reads TGTGCCAGCAGCCTTAGCGGGGGGGTCACAGATACGCAGTATTTT.

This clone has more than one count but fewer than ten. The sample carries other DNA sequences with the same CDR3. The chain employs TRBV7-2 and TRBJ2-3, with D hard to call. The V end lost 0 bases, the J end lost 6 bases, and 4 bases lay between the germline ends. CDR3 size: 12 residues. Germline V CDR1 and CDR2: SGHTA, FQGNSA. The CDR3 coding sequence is TGTGCCAGCAGCTTAGCCAGGGATACGCAGTATTTT. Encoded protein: CASSLARDTQYF.

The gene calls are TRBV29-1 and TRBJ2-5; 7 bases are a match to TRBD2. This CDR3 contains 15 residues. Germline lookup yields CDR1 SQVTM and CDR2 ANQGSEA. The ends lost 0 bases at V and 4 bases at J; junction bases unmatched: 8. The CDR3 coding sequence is TGCAGCGTTGAAGATTGGGGAGGGGATGGAGAGACCCAGTACTTC. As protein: CSVEDWGGDGETQYF.

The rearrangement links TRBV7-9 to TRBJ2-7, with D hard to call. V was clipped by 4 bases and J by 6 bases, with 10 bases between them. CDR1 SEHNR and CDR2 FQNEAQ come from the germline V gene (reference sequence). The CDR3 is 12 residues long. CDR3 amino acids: CASSSARREQYF. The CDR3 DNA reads TGTGCCAGCAGCTCCGCGAGACGCGAGCAGTACTTC.

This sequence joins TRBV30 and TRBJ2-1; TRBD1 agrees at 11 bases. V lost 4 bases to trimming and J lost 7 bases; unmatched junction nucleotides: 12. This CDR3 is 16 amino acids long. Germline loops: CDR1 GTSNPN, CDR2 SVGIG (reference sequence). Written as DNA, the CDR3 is TGTGCCTGGAAATCGCGGACCGGGACAGGGGGGAATGAGCAGTTCTTC. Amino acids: CAWKSRTGTGGNEQFF.

CDR3: CASSKGLAEETQYF. The CDR3 DNA reads as TGTGCCAGTAGCAAGGGACTAGCGGAAGAGACCCAGTACTTC. V gene TRBV19 combines with J gene TRBJ2-5, with TRBD2 matching 11 bases. Looked up from germline, CDR1 is LNHDA and CDR2 is SQIVND (reference sequence). V was pared by 6 bases and J by 3 bases, with 3 bases of the junction left unmatched. The CDR3 length is 14 residues.

The CDR3 DNA is TGTGCCAGCAGCATAAGGGGATACACAGATACGCAGTATTTT. Protein sequence: CASSIRGYTDTQYF. The chain has TRBV2 and TRBJ2-3; maybe TRBD1 (5 bases). The V gene's germline CDR1 is SNHLY and CDR2 FYNNEI. The CDR3 totals 14 residues. V lost 6 bases to trimming and J lost 2 bases, with 12 bases between them.

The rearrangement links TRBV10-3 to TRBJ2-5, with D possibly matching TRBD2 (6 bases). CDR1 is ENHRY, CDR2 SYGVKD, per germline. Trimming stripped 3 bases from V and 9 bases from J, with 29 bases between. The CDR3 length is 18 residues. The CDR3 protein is CAISDPNTAGLARGAQYF. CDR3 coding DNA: TGTGCCATCAGTGACCCAAACACCGCGGGACTTGCCCGCGGGGCCCAGTACTTC.

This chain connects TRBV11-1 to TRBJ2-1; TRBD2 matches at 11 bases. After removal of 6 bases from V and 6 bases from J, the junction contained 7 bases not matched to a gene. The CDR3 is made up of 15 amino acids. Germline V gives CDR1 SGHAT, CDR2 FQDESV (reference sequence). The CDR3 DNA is TGTGCCAGCAGGATAGCGGGAGGGCCGGGCAATGAGCAGTTCTTC. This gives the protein CASRIAGGPGNEQFF.

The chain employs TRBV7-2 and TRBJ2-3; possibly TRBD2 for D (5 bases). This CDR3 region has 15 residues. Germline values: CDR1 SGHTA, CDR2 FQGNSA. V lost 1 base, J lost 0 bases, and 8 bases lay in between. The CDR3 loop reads CASSLGGPSTDTQYF. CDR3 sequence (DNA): TGTGCCAGCAGCTTAGGAGGGCCAAGCACAGATACGCAGTATTTT.

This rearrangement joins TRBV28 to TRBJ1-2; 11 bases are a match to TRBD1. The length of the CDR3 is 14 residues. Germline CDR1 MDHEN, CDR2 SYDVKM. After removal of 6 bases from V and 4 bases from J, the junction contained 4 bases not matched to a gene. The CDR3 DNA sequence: TGTGCCAGCAGCCGGACAGGGGGCTTCTATGGCTACACCTTC. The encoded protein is CASSRTGGFYGYTF.

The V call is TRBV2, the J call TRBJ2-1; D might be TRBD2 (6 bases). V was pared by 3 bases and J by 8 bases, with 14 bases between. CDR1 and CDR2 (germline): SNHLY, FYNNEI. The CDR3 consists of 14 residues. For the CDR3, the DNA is TGTGCCAGCAGTGATGGGACTCCGGGGGATGAGCAGTTCTTC. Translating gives CASSDGTPGDEQFF.

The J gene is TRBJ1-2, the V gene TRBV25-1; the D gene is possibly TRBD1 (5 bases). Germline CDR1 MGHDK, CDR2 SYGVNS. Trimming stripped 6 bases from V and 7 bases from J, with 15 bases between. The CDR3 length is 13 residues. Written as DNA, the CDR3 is TGTGCCAGCAGGATGGGGGAGATGGCTGGCTACACCTTC. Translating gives CASRMGEMAGYTF.

In DNA form, the CDR3 reads TGCGCCAGCAGCAAGGATCTGAATGAGGCCGCCGGGGAGCTGTTTTTT. It encodes CASSKDLNEAAGELFF. V usage is TRBV5-1 and J usage is TRBJ2-2; D not certain. The V gene's germline CDR1 is SGHRS and CDR2 YFSETQ. The CDR3 contains 16 residues. With 4 bases removed from V and 6 bases from J, the gap between germline ends came to 19 bases.

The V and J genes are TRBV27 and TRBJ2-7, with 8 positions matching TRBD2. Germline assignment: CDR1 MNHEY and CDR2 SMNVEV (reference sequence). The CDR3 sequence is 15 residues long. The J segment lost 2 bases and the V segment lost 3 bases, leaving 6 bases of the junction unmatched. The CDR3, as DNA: TGTGCCAGCAGTTTCGGGCGGGAGGCCCCCTACGAGCAGTACTTC. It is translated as CASSFGREAPYEQYF.

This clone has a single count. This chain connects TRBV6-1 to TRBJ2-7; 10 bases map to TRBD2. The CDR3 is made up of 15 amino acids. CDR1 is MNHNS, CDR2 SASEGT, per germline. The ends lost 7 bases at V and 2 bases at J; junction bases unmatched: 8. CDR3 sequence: CASIRERGGPYEQYF. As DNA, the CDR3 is TGTGCCAGCATCCGTGAGCGGGGGGGACCCTACGAGCAGTACTTC.

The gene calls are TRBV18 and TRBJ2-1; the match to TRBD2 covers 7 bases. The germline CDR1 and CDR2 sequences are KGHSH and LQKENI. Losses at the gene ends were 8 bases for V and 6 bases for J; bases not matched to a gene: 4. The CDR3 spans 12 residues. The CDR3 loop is CASEGTINEQFF. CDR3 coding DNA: TGTGCCAGCGAAGGGACTATCAATGAGCAGTTCTTC.

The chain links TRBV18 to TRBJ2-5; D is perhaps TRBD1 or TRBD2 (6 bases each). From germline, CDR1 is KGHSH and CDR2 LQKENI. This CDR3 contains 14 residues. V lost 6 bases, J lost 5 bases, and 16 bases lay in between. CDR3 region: CASSPTEGVETQYF. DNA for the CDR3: TGTGCCAGCTCCCCCACGGAGGGGGTCGAGACCCAGTACTTC. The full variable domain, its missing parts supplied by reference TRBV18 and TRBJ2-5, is NAGVMQNPRHLVRRRGQEARLRCSPMKGHSHVYWYRQLPEEGLKFMVYLQKENIIDESGMPKERFSAEFPKEGPSILRIQQVVRGDSAAYFCASSPTEGVETQYFGPGTRLLVL.

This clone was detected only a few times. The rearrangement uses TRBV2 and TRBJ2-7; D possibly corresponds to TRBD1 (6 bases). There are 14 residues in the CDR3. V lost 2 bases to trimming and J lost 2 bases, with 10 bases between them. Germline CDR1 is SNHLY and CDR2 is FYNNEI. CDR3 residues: CASSEFRGAYEQYF. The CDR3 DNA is TGTGCCAGCAGTGAATTCAGGGGAGCCTACGAGCAGTACTTC.

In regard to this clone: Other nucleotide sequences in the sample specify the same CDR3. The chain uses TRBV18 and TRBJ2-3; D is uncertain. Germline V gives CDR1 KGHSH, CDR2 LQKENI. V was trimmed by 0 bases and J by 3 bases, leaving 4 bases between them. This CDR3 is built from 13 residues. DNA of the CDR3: TGTGCCAGCTCACCACCGTCTACAGATACGCAGTATTTT. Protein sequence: CASSPPSTDTQYF.

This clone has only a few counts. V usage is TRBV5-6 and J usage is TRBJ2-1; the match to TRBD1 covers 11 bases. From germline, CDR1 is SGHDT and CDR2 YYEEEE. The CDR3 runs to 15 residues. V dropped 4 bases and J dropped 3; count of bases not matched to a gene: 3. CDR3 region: CASSDGTGGYNEQFF. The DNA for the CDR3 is TGTGCCAGCAGCGACGGGACAGGGGGCTACAATGAGCAGTTCTTC.

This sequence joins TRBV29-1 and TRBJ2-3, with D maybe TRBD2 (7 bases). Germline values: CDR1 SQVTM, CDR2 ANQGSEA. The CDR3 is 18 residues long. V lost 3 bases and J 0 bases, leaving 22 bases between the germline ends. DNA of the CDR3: TGCAGCGTTGATGGGGGGCTAGCGGTTGGTACTAGCACAGATACGCAGTATTTT. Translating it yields CSVDGGLAVGTSTDTQYF.

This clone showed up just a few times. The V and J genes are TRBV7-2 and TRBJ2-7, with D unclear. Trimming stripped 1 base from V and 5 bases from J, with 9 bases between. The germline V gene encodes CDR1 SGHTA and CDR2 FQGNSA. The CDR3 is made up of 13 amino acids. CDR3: CASSLGARDEQYF. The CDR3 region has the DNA TGTGCCAGCAGCTTAGGAGCTCGGGACGAGCAGTACTTC.

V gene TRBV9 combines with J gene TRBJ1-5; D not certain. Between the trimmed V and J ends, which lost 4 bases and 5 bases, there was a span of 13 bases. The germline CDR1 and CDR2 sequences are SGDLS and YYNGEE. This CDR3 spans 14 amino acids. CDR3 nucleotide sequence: TGTGCCAGCAGCCCCCAGGACGGAGATCAGCCCCAGCATTTT. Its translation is CASSPQDGDQPQHF.

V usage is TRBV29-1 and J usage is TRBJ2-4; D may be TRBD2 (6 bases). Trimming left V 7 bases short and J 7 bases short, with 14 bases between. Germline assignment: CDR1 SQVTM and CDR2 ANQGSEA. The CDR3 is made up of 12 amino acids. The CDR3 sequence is CSASGELNIQYF. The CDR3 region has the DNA TGCAGCGCCTCGGGGGAATTGAACATTCAGTACTTC.

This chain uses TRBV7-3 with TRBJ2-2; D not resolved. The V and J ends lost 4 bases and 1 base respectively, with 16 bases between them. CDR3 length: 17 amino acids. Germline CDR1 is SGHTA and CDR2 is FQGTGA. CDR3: CASSSLLGQENTGELFF. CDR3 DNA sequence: TGTGCCAGCAGCTCGCTTTTAGGGCAGGAGAACACCGGGGAGCTGTTTTTT.